Included here is one TCR beta chain sequence, with context. What it recognizes is unknown. The sample originates from a study of cytomegalovirus exposure and HLA in healthy donors. Data came from immunoSEQ multiplex PCR; TCRdb stores just in-frame clones and leaves some out. The sample yields some 100,000 clones, about 88% seen once. V shed 2 bases, J shed 5 bases, and the junction held 6 bases outside the gene matches. The CDR3 is made up of 15 amino acids. Germline lookup yields CDR1 SEHNR and CDR2 FQNEAQ (reference sequence). Study-wide findings and caveats: A list of about 180 TCR beta chains associated with cytomegalovirus was given. Published work reported that the classifier diagnosed cytomegalovirus status with high specificity and sensitivity.

This TCR was sampled from a man aged 18 to 35 in good health and CMV-seropositive. The chain joins TRBV7-9 to TRBJ2-7, with 10 bases fitting TRBD2. Sequenced material: PBMCs. The CDR3: CASSLPLSGGDEQYF. CDR3 in DNA: TGTGCCAGCAGCTTACCCCTCAGCGGGGGGGACGAGCAGTACTTC. The whole variable domain, remainder taken from reference TRBV7-9 and TRBJ2-7, is DTGVSQNPRHKITKRGQNVTFRCDPISEHNRLYWYRQTLGQGPEFLTYFQNEAQLEKSRLLSDRFSAERPKGSFSTLEIQRTEQGDSAMYLCASSLPLSGGDEQYFGPGTRLTVT.